Each of the 32 T cell receptor beta chains below was sequenced from the same sample in a study of T cell responses to AZD1222 COVID-19 vaccine. The assay was immunoSEQ multiplex PCR, and TCRdb's table has in-frame clones only and misses some. The repertoire consists of some 120,000 clones, with approximately 85% occurring once and the leading ten covering about 4.4%. The sample in question was peripheral blood, obtained 28 days after the second AZD1222 dose. The receptors derive from an adult who received the AZD1222 COVID-19 vaccine.

The chain couples TRBV27 to TRBJ2-7, with TRBD1 matching 7 bases. Germline CDR1 is MNHEY and CDR2 is SMNVEV (reference sequence). CDR3 size: 15 residues. Trimming cost V 9 bases and J 3 bases; bases outside gene matches: 14. CDR3 sequence reads: CASATSNDRDYEQYF. The DNA for the CDR3 is TGTGCCAGTGCCACCTCGAACGACAGGGACTACGAGCAGTACTTC.

The gene calls are TRBV6-2 or TRBV6-3 and TRBJ2-4; the match to TRBD1 covers 11 bases. CDR3 length equals 18 residues. V lost 5 bases, J lost 14 bases, and 23 bases stayed unmatched. The germline V gene has CDR1 MNHEY and CDR2 SVGEGT. The CDR3 loop is CASSRRPGQGDSPTGKYF. The CDR3 nucleotides read TGTGCCAGCAGTCGGAGACCGGGACAGGGGGACTCGCCGACTGGGAAGTACTTC.

This clone was observed once. The chain combines TRBV5-6 with TRBJ2-2; D is unclear. The CDR3 is 13 residues long. CDR1 SGHDT and CDR2 YYEEEE come from the germline V gene. The ends were cut back, 1 base at V and 5 bases at J, with 6 bases in the middle. CDR3: CASSLSRTGELFF. Written as DNA, the CDR3 is TGTGCCAGCAGCTTGTCTAGGACCGGGGAGCTGTTTTTT.

The rearrangement uses TRBV30 and TRBJ1-1; 9 bases map to TRBD1. CDR1 GTSNPN and CDR2 SVGIG come from the germline V gene (reference sequence). V trimming: 2 bases; J trimming: 4 bases; junction bases outside the gene matches: 5. CDR3 length equals 14 residues. The CDR3 sequence is CAWSSGTGITEAFF. The CDR3, as DNA: TGTGCCTGGAGTAGTGGGACAGGGATCACTGAAGCTTTCTTT.

V and J are TRBV4-1 and TRBJ2-3, with TRBD2 matching over 10 bases. Trimming at V came to 6 bases and at J to 6 bases, leaving 3 bases not matched to a gene. Germline CDR1 reads MGHRA; CDR2 reads YSYEKL. CDR3 size: 13 residues. CDR3 in DNA: TGCGCCAGCAGACGGACTAGCGGTGATACGCAGTATTTT. It translates to CASRRTSGDTQYF.

This clone was seen just once. The chain uses TRBV27 and TRBJ2-7, with D tentatively TRBD1 or TRBD2 (5 bases each). The CDR3 contains 13 residues. Per the germline V gene, CDR1 is MNHEY and CDR2 is SMNVEV (reference sequence). V shed 3 bases and J shed 5 bases, with 11 bases lying between them. The CDR3 spells CASSLGVRNEQYF. CDR3 DNA sequence: TGTGCCAGCAGTTTGGGGGTTAGGAACGAGCAGTACTTC.

V is TRBV7-9 and J is TRBJ1-4, with D unclear. V was pared by 5 bases and J by 7 bases, with 14 bases between. The germline CDR1 and CDR2 sequences are SEHNR and FQNEAQ (reference sequence). This CDR3 is built from 14 residues. The chain's CDR3 is CASSPPYPGEKLFF. The CDR3 DNA follows: TGTGCCAGCAGCCCCCCGTACCCGGGTGAAAAACTGTTTTTT.

V gene TRBV9 combines with J gene TRBJ2-5, with 12 bases aligning to TRBD2. The trim removed 0 bases at V and 5 bases at J, leaving 5 bases unmatched. This CDR3 has 16 amino acids. Germline loops: CDR1 SGDLS, CDR2 YYNGEE. CDR3 in DNA: TGTGCCAGCAGCGTAGGCCTAGCGGGGGGGCGGGAGACCCAGTACTTC. It codes for CASSVGLAGGRETQYF.

V and J are TRBV6-5 and TRBJ2-5, with TRBD2 matching 10 bases. The V and J ends lost 8 bases and 5 bases, in that order; junction bases with no gene match: 8. CDR1 MNHEY and CDR2 SVGAGI come from the germline V gene. The CDR3 is 14 amino acids. The CDR3 DNA follows: TGTGCCAGCCATCCTAGCGGGGGCGGGGAGACCCAGTACTTC. This gives the protein CASHPSGGGETQYF.

The chain couples TRBV29-1 to TRBJ2-1, with TRBD1 as a possible D gene (6 bases). CDR1 is SQVTM and CDR2 is ANQGSEA in the germline V gene. The CDR3 extends over 15 amino acids. V gave up 7 bases and J gave up 6 bases, with 22 bases separating them. The CDR3 protein is CSASKPGHKSNEQFF. The CDR3 region has the DNA TGCAGCGCCTCAAAGCCGGGACACAAGTCCAATGAGCAGTTCTTC.

V usage is TRBV3-1 (or the pseudogene TRBV3-2) and J usage is TRBJ1-2, with TRBD1 matching 7 bases. The V segment lost 5 bases and the J segment 3 bases; nucleotides outside the gene matches: 6. This CDR3 is built from 14 residues. CDR1 is LGHDT, CDR2 YNNKEL, per germline (reference sequence). The CDR3 loop reads CASSAQQGYYGYTF. CDR3 DNA: TGTGCCAGCAGCGCCCAACAGGGGTACTATGGCTACACCTTC.

V and J are TRBV30 and TRBJ1-4; D uncertain. V shed 4 bases and J shed 8 bases, with 17 bases lying between them. Germline CDR1 and CDR2: GTSNPN and SVGIG (reference sequence). The CDR3 loop spans 14 amino acids. CDR3 coding DNA: TGTGCCTGGAAAAAGGCGGGTGGAGGGGAAAAACTGTTTTTT. Amino acid sequence: CAWKKAGGGEKLFF.

This chain connects TRBV27 to TRBJ1-2, with 9 bases aligning to TRBD1. The V gene end was trimmed by 6 bases and the J gene end by 4 bases; junction bases not matched to a gene: 6. This CDR3 contains 14 residues. CDR1 is MNHEY, CDR2 SMNVEV, per germline (reference sequence). The CDR3 coding sequence is TGTGCCAGCAGACCTCCGGGACAGGGCTATGGCTACACCTTC. Protein product: CASRPPGQGYGYTF.

CDR3 sequence reads: CSVAPGTDYGYTF. The DNA of the CDR3 is TGCAGCGTCGCCCCCGGGACGGACTATGGCTACACCTTC. The chain joins TRBV29-1 to TRBJ1-2; D is perhaps TRBD1 (5 bases). The CDR3 length is 13 residues. Trimming shortened V by 6 bases and J by 3 bases, and 14 bases separated the two germline ends. Germline V gene data show CDR1 as SQVTM and CDR2 as ANQGSEA.

The chain is built from TRBV30 and TRBJ1-3; no definite D call. CDR3 length: 12 residues. Germline CDR1 GTSNPN, CDR2 SVGIG (reference sequence). V was clipped by 2 bases and J by 7 bases, with 9 bases between them. This CDR3 reads CAWSTSGNTIYF. The DNA of the CDR3 is TGTGCCTGGAGTACCTCGGGGAACACCATATATTTT.

This chain links TRBV7-8 with TRBJ1-1; D is unclear. Germline loops: CDR1 SGHVS, CDR2 FQNEAQ. Trimming removed 3 bases from V and 1 base from J, with 9 bases in between. There are 14 residues in the CDR3. The CDR3 DNA sequence: TGTGCCAGCAGCTTCGGCACTAAGAACACTGAAGCTTTCTTT. This sequence encodes CASSFGTKNTEAFF.

This sequence joins TRBV6-2 or TRBV6-3 and TRBJ1-6; weak D call: TRBD1 (6 bases). In germline, CDR1 is MNHEY, CDR2 SVGEGT. Deletions cut 5 bases from V and 5 bases from J, with 10 bases between. The length of the CDR3 is 14 residues. CDR3 in amino acids: CASSRTDDNSPLHF. In DNA form, the CDR3 reads TGTGCCAGCAGTCGGACAGATGATAATTCACCCCTCCACTTT.

This clone was counted once. This rearrangement joins TRBV28 to TRBJ1-6, with D hard to call. Germline-derived CDR1 and CDR2 are MDHEN and SYDVKM. Trimming took off 2 bases at V and 9 bases at J, with 8 bases between the two ends. The CDR3 runs 13 residues. The CDR3 nucleotides are TGTGCCAGCAGTTTAAGCGGGGTTTCACCCCTCCACTTT. Residues: CASSLSGVSPLHF.

This clone was seen at least ten times. The chain combines TRBV5-6 with TRBJ1-1; D gene uncertain. Deletions cut 3 bases from V and 8 bases from J, with 8 bases between. The CDR3 consists of 11 residues. The germline CDR1 and CDR2 sequences are SGHDT and YYEEEE. The CDR3, as DNA: TGTGCCAGCAGCTCGGTCGGGGAAGCTTTCTTT. It yields the protein CASSSVGEAFF.

V usage is TRBV5-1 and J usage is TRBJ2-1; D gene unclear. The CDR3 contains 15 residues. V dropped 3 bases and J dropped 0 bases, with 10 bases sitting between them. CDR1 is SGHRS and CDR2 is YFSETQ in the germline V gene. As DNA, the CDR3 is TGCGCCAGCAGCTCATCTATTAGCTCCTACAATGAGCAGTTCTTC. It is translated as CASSSSISSYNEQFF.

The J gene is TRBJ2-4, the V gene TRBV14, with a weak D call TRBD2 (6 bases). V lost 6 bases to trimming and J lost 5 bases, with 14 bases between them. Germline-derived CDR1 and CDR2 are SGHDN and FVKESK. The CDR3 has 14 residues. CDR3: CASSPTSPENIQYF. For the CDR3, the DNA is TGTGCCAGCAGTCCAACTAGCCCGGAAAACATTCAGTACTTC.

This clone turned up a few times. The chain joins TRBV7-9 to TRBJ2-1; 7 bases fit TRBD1. The CDR3 totals 14 residues. Germline lookup yields CDR1 SEHNR and CDR2 FQNEAQ (reference sequence). V lost 5 bases and J lost 8; bases outside the gene matches: 9. In nucleotides, the CDR3 is TGTGCCAGCAGCCCTGCCCACAGGGGTGATGAGCAGTTCTTC. Translation gives CASSPAHRGDEQFF.

The J gene is TRBJ2-7, the V gene TRBV12-5; D tentatively fits TRBD1 or TRBD2 (5 bases each). V lost 5 bases and J 5 bases, leaving 19 bases between the germline ends. This CDR3 has 15 amino acids. Per germline, CDR1 LGHNT and CDR2 FRNRAP. The CDR3 region has the DNA TGTGCTAGTGGTCGTTCCTCTCCCAGGGACGACGAGCAGTACTTC. Translation gives CASGRSSPRDDEQYF.

V gene TRBV9 combines with J gene TRBJ1-1; no clear D gene. Germline V gene data show CDR1 as SGDLS and CDR2 as YYNGEE. The CDR3 is made up of 16 amino acids. V dropped 3 bases and J dropped 4 bases, with 19 bases sitting between them. This CDR3 is CASSAHSYDVSTEAFF. In nucleotides, the CDR3 is TGTGCCAGCAGCGCCCACTCTTATGACGTGAGCACTGAAGCTTTCTTT.

V is TRBV28 and J is TRBJ1-1; 12 bases map to TRBD1. Germline CDR1 MDHEN, CDR2 SYDVKM. The CDR3 runs to 15 residues. Unmatched junction bases numbered 12, after V lost 9 bases and J lost 7 bases. The CDR3 DNA sequence: TGTGCCAGTTCGGGACAGGGGGCCGGGGAGGGTGAAGCTTTCTTT. Translated, it gives CASSGQGAGEGEAFF.

The chain links TRBV11-2 to TRBJ2-1, with 10 bases identical to TRBD1. The CDR3 consists of 16 residues. The V segment lost 5 bases and the J segment 2 bases; nucleotides outside the gene matches: 6. CDR1 is SGHAT and CDR2 is FQNNGV in the germline V gene. The DNA of the CDR3 is TGTGCCAGCAGCCCAAGACAGGGGGCTACCTACAATGAGCAGTTCTTC. Translating gives CASSPRQGATYNEQFF.

The rearrangement joins TRBV10-2 to TRBJ1-6; 8 positions agree with TRBD1. The CDR3 spans 14 residues. The ends lost 4 bases at V and 7 bases at J; junction bases unmatched: 3. CDR1 WSHSY and CDR2 SAAADI come from the germline V gene. CDR3 sequence reads: CASSVDRGNSPLHF. The CDR3 DNA reads as TGCGCCAGCAGTGTAGACAGGGGCAATTCACCCCTCCACTTT.

The rearrangement joins TRBV27 to TRBJ1-2; D is unresolved. V was shortened by 3 bases and J by 8 bases, with 13 bases between the two germline ends. CDR1 and CDR2 (germline): MNHEY, SMNVEV (reference sequence). The CDR3 sequence is 13 residues long. CDR3: CASSFDTRRGYTF. CDR3 sequence (DNA): TGTGCCAGCAGTTTCGACACCCGGCGGGGCTACACCTTC.

This chain links TRBV11-3 with TRBJ1-3; the D gene is possibly TRBD1 (5 bases). The ends were cut back, 4 bases at V and 2 bases at J, with 12 bases in the middle. Germline V gene sequence: CDR1 SGHNT, CDR2 YENEEA. This CDR3 spans 15 amino acids. CDR3: CASSSLTVPGNTIYF. CDR3 nucleotide sequence: TGTGCCAGCAGCTCTCTGACAGTCCCTGGAAACACCATATATTTT.

V usage is TRBV7-2 and J usage is TRBJ1-2; 8 positions match TRBD1. Losses at the gene ends were 5 bases for V and 7 bases for J; bases not matched to a gene: 9. In germline, CDR1 is SGHTA, CDR2 FQGNSA. The CDR3 runs to 14 residues. This CDR3 is CASSLGQGGIGYTF. DNA for the CDR3: TGTGCCAGCAGCCTCGGACAGGGCGGAATTGGCTACACCTTC.

V usage is TRBV7-2 and J usage is TRBJ2-7, with D hard to call. This CDR3 region has 15 residues. V gave up 0 bases and J gave up 2 bases, with 11 bases separating them. CDR1 SGHTA and CDR2 FQGNSA come from the germline V gene. Here the CDR3 reads CASSLAYGLAYEQYF. The CDR3 nucleotides are TGTGCCAGCAGCTTAGCATACGGGTTGGCCTACGAGCAGTACTTC.

The chain is built from TRBV19 and TRBJ1-1; D is uncertain. CDR3 length equals 15 residues. The germline V gene has CDR1 LNHDA and CDR2 SQIVND (reference sequence). V was shortened by 0 bases and J by 1 base, with 9 bases between the two germline ends. For the CDR3, the DNA is TGTGCCAGTAGTATAGATCGGATAGGGAACACTGAAGCTTTCTTT. Protein product: CASSIDRIGNTEAFF.